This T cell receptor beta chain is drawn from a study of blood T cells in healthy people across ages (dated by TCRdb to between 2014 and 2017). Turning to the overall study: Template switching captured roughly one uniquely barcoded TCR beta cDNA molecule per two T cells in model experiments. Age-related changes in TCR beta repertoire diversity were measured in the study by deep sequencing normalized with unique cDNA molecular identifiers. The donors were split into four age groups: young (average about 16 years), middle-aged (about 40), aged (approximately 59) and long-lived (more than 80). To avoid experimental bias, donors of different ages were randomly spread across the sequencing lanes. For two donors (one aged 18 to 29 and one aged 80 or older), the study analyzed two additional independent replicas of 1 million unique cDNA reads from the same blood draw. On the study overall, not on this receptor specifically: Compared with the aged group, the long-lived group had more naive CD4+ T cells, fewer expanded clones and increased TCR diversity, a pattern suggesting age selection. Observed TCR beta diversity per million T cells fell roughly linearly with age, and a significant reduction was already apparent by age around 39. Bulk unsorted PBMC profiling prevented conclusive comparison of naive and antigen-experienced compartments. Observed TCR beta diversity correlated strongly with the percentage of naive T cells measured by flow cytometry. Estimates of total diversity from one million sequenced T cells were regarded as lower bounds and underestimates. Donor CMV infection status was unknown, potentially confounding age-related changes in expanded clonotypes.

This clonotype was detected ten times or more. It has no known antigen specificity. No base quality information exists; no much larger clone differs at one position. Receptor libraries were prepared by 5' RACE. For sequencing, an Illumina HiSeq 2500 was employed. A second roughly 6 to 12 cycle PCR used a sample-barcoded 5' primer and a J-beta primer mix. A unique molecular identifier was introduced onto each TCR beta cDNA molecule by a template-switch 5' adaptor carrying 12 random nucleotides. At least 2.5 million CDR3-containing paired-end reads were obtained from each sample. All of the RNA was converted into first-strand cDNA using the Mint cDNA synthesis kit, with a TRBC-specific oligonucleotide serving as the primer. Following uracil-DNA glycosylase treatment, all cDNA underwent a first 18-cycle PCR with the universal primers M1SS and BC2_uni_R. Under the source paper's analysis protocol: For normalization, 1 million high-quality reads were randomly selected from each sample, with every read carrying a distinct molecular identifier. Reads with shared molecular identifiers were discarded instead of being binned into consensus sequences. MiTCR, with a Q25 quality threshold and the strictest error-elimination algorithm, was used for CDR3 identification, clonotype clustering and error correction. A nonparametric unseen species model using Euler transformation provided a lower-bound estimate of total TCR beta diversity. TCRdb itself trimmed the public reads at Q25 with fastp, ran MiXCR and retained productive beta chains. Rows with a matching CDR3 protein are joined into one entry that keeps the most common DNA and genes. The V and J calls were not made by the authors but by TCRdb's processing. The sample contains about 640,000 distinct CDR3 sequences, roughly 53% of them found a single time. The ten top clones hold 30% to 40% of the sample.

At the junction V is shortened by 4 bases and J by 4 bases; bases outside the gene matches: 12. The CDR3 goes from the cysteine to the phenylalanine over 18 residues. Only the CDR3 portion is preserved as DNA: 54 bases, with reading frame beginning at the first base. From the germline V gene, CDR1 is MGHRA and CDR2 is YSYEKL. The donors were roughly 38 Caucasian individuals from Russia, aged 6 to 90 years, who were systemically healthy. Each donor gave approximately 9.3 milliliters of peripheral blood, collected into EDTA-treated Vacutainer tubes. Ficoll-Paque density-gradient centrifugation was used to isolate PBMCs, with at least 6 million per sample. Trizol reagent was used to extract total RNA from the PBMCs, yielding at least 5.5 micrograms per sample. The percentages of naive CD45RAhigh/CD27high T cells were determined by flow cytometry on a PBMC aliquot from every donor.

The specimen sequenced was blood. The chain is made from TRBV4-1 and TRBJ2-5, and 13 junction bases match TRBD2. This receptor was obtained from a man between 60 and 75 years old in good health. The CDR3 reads CASSPRLAGGRLGETQYF. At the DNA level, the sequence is TGCGCCAGCAGCCCTCGACTAGCGGGGGGCCGCTTGGGAGAGACCCAGTACTTC.